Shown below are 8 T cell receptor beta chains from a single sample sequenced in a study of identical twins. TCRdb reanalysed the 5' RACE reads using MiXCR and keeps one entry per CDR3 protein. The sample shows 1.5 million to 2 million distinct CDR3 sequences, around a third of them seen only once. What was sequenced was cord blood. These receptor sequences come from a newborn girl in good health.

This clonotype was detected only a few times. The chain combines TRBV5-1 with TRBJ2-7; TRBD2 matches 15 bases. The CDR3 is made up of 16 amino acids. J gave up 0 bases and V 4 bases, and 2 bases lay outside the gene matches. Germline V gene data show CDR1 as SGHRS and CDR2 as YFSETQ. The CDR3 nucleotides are TGCGCCAGCAGCGGGACTAGCGGGAGGCTCTCCTACGAGCAGTACTTC. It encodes CASSGTSGRLSYEQYF.

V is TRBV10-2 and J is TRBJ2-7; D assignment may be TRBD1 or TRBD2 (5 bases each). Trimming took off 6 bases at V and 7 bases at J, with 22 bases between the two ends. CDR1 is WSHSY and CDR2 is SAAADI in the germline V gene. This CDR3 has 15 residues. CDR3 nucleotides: TGCGCCAGCAGATATGGGACGGCCTCCTACAATGAGCAGTACTTC. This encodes CASRYGTASYNEQYF.

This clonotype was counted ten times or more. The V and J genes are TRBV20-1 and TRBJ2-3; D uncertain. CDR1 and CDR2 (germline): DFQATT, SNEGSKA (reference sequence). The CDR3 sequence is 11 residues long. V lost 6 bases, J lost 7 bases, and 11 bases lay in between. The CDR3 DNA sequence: TGCAGTGCCCGCCCGGGCTATACGCAGTATTTT. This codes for CSARPGYTQYF.

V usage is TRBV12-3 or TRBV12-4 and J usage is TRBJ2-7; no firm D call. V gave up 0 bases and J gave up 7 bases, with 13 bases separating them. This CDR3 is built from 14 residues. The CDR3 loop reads CASSLAQSVAEQYF. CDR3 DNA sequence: TGTGCCAGCAGTTTAGCGCAATCCGTGGCTGAGCAGTACTTC.

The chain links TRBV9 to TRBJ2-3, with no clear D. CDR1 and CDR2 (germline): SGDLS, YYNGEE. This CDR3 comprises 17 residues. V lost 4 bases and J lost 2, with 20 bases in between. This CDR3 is CASSPRSRYASTDTQYF. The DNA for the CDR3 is TGTGCCAGCAGCCCTAGGAGCAGGTATGCCTCCACAGATACGCAGTATTTT. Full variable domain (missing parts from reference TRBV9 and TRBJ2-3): DSGVTQTPKHLITATGQRVTLRCSPRSGDLSVYWYQQSLDQGLQFLIQYYNGEERAKGNILERFSAQQFPDLHSELNLSSLELGDSALYFCASSPRSRYASTDTQYFGPGTRLTVL.

The chain's CDR3 is CASSEEAGWGTQYF. As DNA, the CDR3 is TGTGCCAGCAGTGAAGAGGCGGGGTGGGGTACGCAGTATTTT. The rearrangement joins TRBV6-1 to TRBJ2-3; tentative D call: TRBD2 (6 bases). Trimming cost V 1 base and J 8 bases, with 13 bases left between them. The germline gives CDR1 MNHNS, CDR2 SASEGT. The CDR3 spans 14 residues.

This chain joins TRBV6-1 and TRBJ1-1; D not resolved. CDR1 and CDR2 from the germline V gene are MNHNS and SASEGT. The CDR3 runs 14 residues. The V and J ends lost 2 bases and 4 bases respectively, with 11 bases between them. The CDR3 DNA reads TGTGCCAGCAGTGAACTAGGGCGAGGCACTGAAGCTTTCTTT. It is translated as CASSELGRGTEAFF.

In DNA, the CDR3 is TGCGCCAGCAGCCCACGAGGACTAGCGGTTAACAATGAGCAGTTCTTC. It specifies CASSPRGLAVNNEQFF. The gene calls are TRBV4-1 and TRBJ2-1; 10 bases agree with TRBD2. Germline V lookup: CDR1 MGHRA, CDR2 YSYEKL. The CDR3 totals 16 residues. V lost 4 bases and J lost 5; bases outside the gene matches: 8.